These 16 T cell receptor beta chains originate from one sample sequenced in a study of tumor-infiltrating lymphocytes in localized non-small cell lung cancer. Clones were read by immunoSEQ multiplex PCR, and TCRdb kept only the in-frame ones, dropping some. Of about 3,000 clones in the sample, over 50% were seen once. Sequencing was performed on uninvolved lung tissue not adjacent to the tumor. The receptors come from a human donor with non-small cell lung cancer.

The sample holds a few counts of this clone. J is TRBJ2-5 and V is TRBV6-1, with a tentative D call TRBD1 (6 bases). Germline loops: CDR1 MNHNS, CDR2 SASEGT. Trimming pared 4 bases from V and 0 bases from J, leaving 21 bases between. CDR3 length: 18 residues. DNA of the CDR3: TGTGCCAGCAGTGGGCCCAACAGGGCTGGGTGGGACCAAGAGACCCAGTACTTC. Its translation is CASSGPNRAGWDQETQYF.

The gene calls are TRBV7-6 and TRBJ2-2, with a tentative D call TRBD1 (5 bases). Looked up from germline, CDR1 is SGHVS and CDR2 is FNYEAQ. Trimming stripped 2 bases from V and 4 bases from J, with 5 bases between. The length of the CDR3 is 13 residues. CDR3 loop: CASSLRGTGELFF. CDR3 nucleotides: TGTGCCAGCAGCTTAAGGGGCACCGGGGAGCTGTTTTTT.

This chain links TRBV7-9 with TRBJ2-1, with 9 positions matching TRBD1. V gave up 2 bases and J gave up 5 bases; unmatched junction bases: 7. The V gene's germline CDR1 is SEHNR and CDR2 FQNEAQ (reference sequence). The CDR3 consists of 16 residues. The CDR3 is CASSLPGGTGNNEQFF. DNA of the CDR3: TGTGCCAGCAGCTTACCCGGAGGGACAGGGAACAATGAGCAGTTCTTC. The whole variable domain, remainder taken from reference TRBV7-9 and TRBJ2-1, is DTGVSQNPRHKITKRGQNVTFRCDPISEHNRLYWYRQTLGQGPEFLTYFQNEAQLEKSRLLSDRFSAERPKGSFSTLEIQRTEQGDSAMYLCASSLPGGTGNNEQFFGPGTRLTVL.

The gene calls are TRBV5-5 and TRBJ1-2, with D tentatively TRBD1 (6 bases). Germline CDR1 SGHKS, CDR2 YYEKEE (reference sequence). The CDR3 contains 15 residues. The V gene lost 4 bases and the J gene lost 2 bases, with 15 bases spanning the gap. The CDR3 nucleotides read TGTGCCAGCAGCCTCGGACTAGGGGGGAACTATGGCTACACCTTC. Translated: CASSLGLGGNYGYTF.

The chain joins TRBV4-1 to TRBJ1-5; D is undetermined. The ends were cut back, 1 base at V and 5 bases at J, with 21 bases in the middle. Germline CDR1 MGHRA, CDR2 YSYEKL. The CDR3 sequence is 18 residues long. Written as DNA, the CDR3 is TGCGCCAGCAGCCAAGTGGATTTGGTCCCTTCGGGCGATCAGCCCCAGCATTTT. It codes for CASSQVDLVPSGDQPQHF.

The chain combines TRBV10-2 with TRBJ2-1; a possible D gene is TRBD2 (5 bases). The V end was cut by 2 bases, the J end by 8 bases, with 7 bases between. The CDR3 extends over 12 amino acids. The germline gives CDR1 WSHSY, CDR2 SAAADI. CDR3 protein: CASSEAGDEQFF. The CDR3 DNA sequence: TGCGCCAGCAGTGAGGCCGGGGATGAGCAGTTCTTC.

The chain carries TRBV7-2 and TRBJ2-3, with D perhaps matching TRBD2 (5 bases). Deletions cut 3 bases from V and 5 bases from J, with 15 bases between. The length of the CDR3 is 15 residues. CDR1 is SGHTA, CDR2 FQGNSA, per germline. The chain's CDR3 is CASSFPRAGEDTQYF. Written as DNA, the CDR3 is TGTGCCAGCAGCTTTCCGAGGGCCGGGGAAGATACGCAGTATTTT.

For this clone: The junction departs from the called germline gene at one end, perhaps through a read error. This chain links TRBV5-1 with TRBJ2-5; D is undetermined. CDR3 size: 12 residues. CDR1 is SGHRS and CDR2 is YFSETQ in the germline V gene. The CDR3 here is CASSLDREIQYF. Written as DNA, the CDR3 is TGCGCCAGCAGCTTGGACCGAGAGATCCAGTACTTC.

This chain uses TRBV10-3 with TRBJ2-7; D call uncertain. CDR3 size: 13 residues. Trimming pared 7 bases from V and 2 bases from J, leaving 12 bases between. Per germline, CDR1 ENHRY and CDR2 SYGVKD. The DNA of the CDR3 is TGTGCCATCACCACGGACGGTACCTACGAGCAGTACTTC. The encoded protein is CAITTDGTYEQYF.

The rearrangement uses TRBV11-3 and TRBJ2-1; the D is unclear. Germline CDR1 SGHNT, CDR2 YENEEA. CDR3 length: 14 residues. V dropped 2 bases and J dropped 8 bases, with 13 bases sitting between them. The CDR3 DNA follows: TGTGCCAGCAGCTTACGTGCAAGGGTTCATGAGCAGTTCTTC. This gives the protein CASSLRARVHEQFF.

This clone was observed a handful of times. The rearrangement joins TRBV5-1 to TRBJ1-1; no clear D. Per germline, CDR1 SGHRS and CDR2 YFSETQ. The CDR3 sequence is 15 residues long. V was pared by 0 bases and J by 0 bases, with 9 bases between. CDR3 amino acids: CASSLDHGMNTEAFF. In DNA form, the CDR3 reads TGCGCCAGCAGCTTGGACCACGGAATGAACACTGAAGCTTTCTTT.

The chain combines TRBV13 with TRBJ2-7; D possibly corresponds to TRBD1 (5 bases). V lost 3 bases, J lost 0 bases, and 9 bases lay in between. There are 14 residues in the CDR3. The germline V gene encodes CDR1 PRHDT and CDR2 FYEKMQ (reference sequence). CDR3 in DNA: TGTGCCAGCAGCTTGTCAGGGTACTCCTACGAGCAGTACTTC. It translates to CASSLSGYSYEQYF.

The chain couples TRBV7-6 to TRBJ1-1; 7 bases align to TRBD1. Germline CDR1 SGHVS, CDR2 FNYEAQ. CDR3 length: 14 residues. V lost 0 bases and J lost 5; bases outside the gene matches: 3. As DNA, the CDR3 is TGTGCCAGCAGCTTAGCACAGGGGAGAACTGAAGCTTTCTTT. Amino acid sequence: CASSLAQGRTEAFF.

The chain recombines TRBV9 with TRBJ2-1, with unresolved D. Trimming shortened V by 3 bases and J by 5 bases, and 9 bases separated the two germline ends. Germline loops: CDR1 SGDLS, CDR2 YYNGEE. The CDR3 loop spans 13 amino acids. This chain's CDR3 is CASSAGRNNEQFF. CDR3 nucleotide sequence: TGTGCCAGCAGCGCCGGACGGAACAATGAGCAGTTCTTC. The variable domain in full, with the rest retrieved from reference TRBV9 and TRBJ2-1, is DSGVTQTPKHLITATGQRVTLRCSPRSGDLSVYWYQQSLDQGLQFLIQYYNGEERAKGNILERFSAQQFPDLHSELNLSSLELGDSALYFCASSAGRNNEQFFGPGTRLTVL.

The chain has TRBV7-3 and TRBJ2-3; D ambiguous. CDR3 size: 11 residues. Germline assignment: CDR1 SGHTA and CDR2 FQGTGA. The germline V and J ends were trimmed by 1 base and 5 bases, with 1 base remaining between them. CDR3 coding DNA: TGTGCCAGCAGCTTAAGAGATACGCAGTATTTT. The encoded protein is CASSLRDTQYF.

This chain joins TRBV4-3 and TRBJ1-2; D unclear. The CDR3 contains 14 residues. The V gene lost 0 bases and the J gene lost 3 bases, with 8 bases spanning the gap. Germline lookup yields CDR1 LGHNA and CDR2 YSLEER. The CDR3: CASSQDRFDYGYTF. CDR3 in DNA: TGCGCCAGCAGCCAAGATCGGTTTGACTATGGCTACACCTTC.